What follows are 30 T cell receptor beta chains derived from one specimen sequenced in a study of vaccination and CD4 T cells after COVID-19. Treatment given: approximately nine-day PBMC culture with coronavirus spike peptide pools or control peptides (ViraFEST assay). One should note that the unexposed donor's CD4+ T cells were collected before the COVID-19 pandemic (2011-2018). Cultured CD4+ T cell DNA was sequenced using the Oncomine TCR Beta short-read assay. Each CDR3 protein gets one entry after TCRdb re-called the PCR reads with MiXCR. Of 5,000 to 7,000 distinct CDR3 sequences detected, around two fifths appear once; the ten largest clones hold 40% to 45%. The antigens for these receptors are not known. The sequencing sample was made of CD4+ T cells from blood, cultured in vitro. The receptors shown here come from a human donor in good health.

The CDR3 sequence: CASSKGRTGGCEQYF. Here the CDR3 DNA reads TGTGCCAGCAGCAAAGGTCGGACAGGGGGCTGCGAGCAGTACTTC. The chain has TRBV21-1 and TRBJ2-7; TRBD1, the table's D call, lacks a check against the DNA. TRBV21-1 is marked as a pseudogene. The CDR3 is 15 amino acids.

CDR3 coding DNA: TGTGCCAGTAGTATAAGGTCAGGGGACCCCTACGAGCAGTACTTC. Its translation: CASSIRSGDPYEQYF. This rearrangement joins TRBV19 to TRBJ2-7; the D gene is possibly TRBD1 (6 bases). Germline CDR1 reads LNHDA; CDR2 reads SQIVND (reference sequence). V shed 2 bases and J shed 2 bases, with 13 bases lying between them. The CDR3 extends over 15 amino acids.

This clonotype was recorded a few times. The CDR3 DNA follows: TGTGCCAGCAGCTTGTCCCCTCAAGAGACCCAGTACTTC. It encodes CASSLSPQETQYF. The chain links TRBV11-2 to TRBJ2-5; no clear D. Deletions cut 3 bases from V and 2 bases from J, with 7 bases between. The CDR3 is 13 residues long. Germline CDR1 reads SGHAT; CDR2 reads FQNNGV.

The CDR3 coding sequence is TGTGCCAGCACCCGACAGGGCTTAAACTATGGCTACACCTTC. It yields the protein CASTRQGLNYGYTF. The chain combines TRBV6-1 with TRBJ1-2; 7 bases line up with TRBD1. The CDR3 consists of 14 residues. The germline gives CDR1 MNHNS, CDR2 SASEGT. V was clipped by 7 bases and J by 2 bases; unmatched bases: 7.

The V and J genes are TRBV20-1 and TRBJ2-2; D gene unclear. The CDR3 contains 12 residues. Trimming removed 3 bases from V and 4 bases from J, with 6 bases in between. Looked up from germline, CDR1 is DFQATT and CDR2 is SNEGSKA (reference sequence). The CDR3 spells CSASLLTGELFF. CDR3 DNA sequence: TGCAGTGCTAGCCTGCTCACCGGGGAGCTGTTTTTT.

Turning to this clonotype: One junction end does not reproduce the germline sequence, and a read error may be involved. The V call is TRBV6-1, the J call TRBJ1-2; D is uncertain. The CDR3 is 12 residues long. Germline-derived CDR1 and CDR2 are MNHNS and SASEGT. The CDR3 nucleotides are TGTGCCAGCAGTCCAGACCGCTATGGCAACACCTTC. As protein: CASSPDRYGNTF.

This clonotype was observed a few times. This chain uses TRBV20-1 with TRBJ2-1, with 9 bases identical to TRBD2. The CDR3 has 16 residues. The trim removed 2 bases at V and 0 bases at J, leaving 5 bases unmatched. CDR1 DFQATT and CDR2 SNEGSKA come from the germline V gene (reference sequence). CDR3 nucleotide sequence: TGCAGTGCTAGATTGGTGCGGGGGGGCTCCTACAATGAGCAGTTCTTC. It specifies CSARLVRGGSYNEQFF.

This clonotype showed up just a few times. The V gene is TRBV2, the J gene TRBJ1-2, with D tentatively TRBD1 (6 bases). There are 13 residues in the CDR3. Germline V gene lookup returns CDR1 SNHLY and CDR2 FYNNEI. V was clipped by 4 bases and J by 6 bases, with 12 bases between them. CDR3 nucleotides: TGTGCCAGCAGTGCAACAGGGAGTAATGGCTACACCTTC. Translating it yields CASSATGSNGYTF.

This clonotype was seen once. The chain links TRBV6-1 to TRBJ1-2; TRBD1 is a possible D gene (5 bases). Trimming stripped 8 bases from V and 7 bases from J, with 17 bases between. Per germline, CDR1 MNHNS and CDR2 SASEGT. There are 13 residues in the CDR3. The DNA for the CDR3 is TGTGCCAGCGCCCCAGGGCTATTTGGTGGCTACACCTTC. Its translation is CASAPGLFGGYTF.

This clonotype showed up just a few times. The rearrangement links TRBV6-1 to TRBJ2-7, with D tentatively TRBD1 (6 bases). Germline V CDR1 and CDR2: MNHNS, SASEGT. Trimming pared 7 bases from V and 2 bases from J, leaving 21 bases between. The CDR3 loop spans 16 amino acids. In nucleotides, the CDR3 is TGTGCCAGCACCCCCCTCCCCCAGGGGATGCCCTACGAGCAGTACTTC. This encodes CASTPLPQGMPYEQYF.

The chain uses TRBV9 and TRBJ1-1; 8 nucleotides align to TRBD1. This CDR3 region has 15 residues. The V and J ends lost 3 bases and 7 bases, in that order; junction bases with no gene match: 11. Germline-derived CDR1 and CDR2 are SGDLS and YYNGEE. CDR3 sequence (DNA): TGTGCCAGCAGCGATACAGGCCTCGGGACAGGTGAAGCTTTCTTT. Residues: CASSDTGLGTGEAFF.

V gene TRBV10-3 combines with J gene TRBJ2-3; TRBD2 matches 9 bases. This CDR3 is 15 amino acids long. V was pared by 7 bases and J by 1 base, with 6 bases of the junction left unmatched. CDR1 ENHRY and CDR2 SYGVKD come from the germline V gene. CDR3 loop: CAITRGGEGTDTQYF. DNA for the CDR3: TGTGCCATCACTCGCGGGGGGGAGGGCACAGATACGCAGTATTTT.

This clonotype was found once. Since a much larger clone is just one base distant, this may be a read error. The chain recombines TRBV2 with TRBJ2-2; D remains ambiguous. Trimming took off 7 bases at V and 4 bases at J, with 13 bases between the two ends. Germline CDR1 is SNHLY and CDR2 is FYNNEI. CDR3 length: 14 amino acids. Here the CDR3 DNA reads TGTGCCAGCATTGACCAGACTGTCACCGGGGAGCTGTTTTTT. Protein sequence: CASIDQTVTGELFF.

The CDR3 is CASSLGTGAGYTF. CDR3 nucleotides: TGTGCCAGCTCACTGGGGACAGGGGCCGGCTACACCTTC. V is TRBV18 and J is TRBJ1-2; 10 bases agree with TRBD1. Per germline, CDR1 KGHSH and CDR2 LQKENI. The V and J ends lost 4 bases and 8 bases, in that order; junction bases with no gene match: 4. The CDR3 runs 13 residues.

CDR3 bases: TGTGCCAGCAGAGGGGGGGATTCACCCCTCCACTTT. This sequence encodes CASRGGDSPLHF. This rearrangement joins TRBV6-1 to TRBJ1-6; D might be TRBD1 (6 bases). Trimming cost V 6 bases and J 8 bases, with 8 bases left between them. The germline CDR1 and CDR2 sequences are MNHNS and SASEGT. CDR3 size: 12 residues.

In this sample, this clonotype turned up a few times. The CDR3: CASSNRRGTEAFF. The CDR3 DNA reads TGTGCCAGCAGCAATCGAAGAGGCACTGAAGCTTTCTTT. The V call is TRBV7-2, the J call TRBJ1-1; D is ambiguous. V lost 5 bases, J lost 4 bases, and 11 bases lay in between. The CDR3 has 13 amino acids. CDR1 SGHTA and CDR2 FQGNSA come from the germline V gene.

The chain has TRBV6-2 or TRBV6-3 and TRBJ2-7, with D unclear. This CDR3 is 13 amino acids long. Germline CDR1 is MNHEY and CDR2 is SVGEGT. The V end lost 2 bases, the J end lost 2 bases, and 7 bases lay between the germline ends. In DNA, the CDR3 is TGTGCCAGCAGTTACGTGAACGCCTACGAGCAGTACTTC. Its translation is CASSYVNAYEQYF.

J is TRBJ1-1 and V is TRBV20-1; no definite D call. The CDR3 spans 12 residues. V was clipped by 6 bases and J by 7 bases, with 15 bases between them. Looked up from germline, CDR1 is DFQATT and CDR2 is SNEGSKA (reference sequence). As DNA, the CDR3 is TGCAGTGCCCCGGATAGAGAAGATGAAGCTTTCTTT. This encodes CSAPDREDEAFF.

J is TRBJ2-7 and V is TRBV7-9; TRBD2 agrees at 10 bases. Trimming took 7 bases from V and 0 from J; bases not matched to a gene: 6. Germline V gene lookup returns CDR1 SEHNR and CDR2 FQNEAQ (reference sequence). The CDR3 contains 15 residues. The CDR3 loop reads CASKQAGGFSYEQYF. CDR3 sequence (DNA): TGTGCCAGCAAACAAGCGGGGGGGTTCTCCTACGAGCAGTACTTC.

This clonotype has only a few counts. The chain links TRBV10-3 to TRBJ1-1, with TRBD1 as a possible D gene (5 bases). The CDR3 loop spans 11 amino acids. Trimming left V 8 bases short and J 1 base short, with 5 bases between. Germline loops: CDR1 ENHRY, CDR2 SYGVKD. This CDR3 reads CAIQGNTEAFF. The CDR3 nucleotides read TGTGCCATCCAGGGGAACACTGAAGCTTTCTTT.

The chain uses TRBV2 and TRBJ1-5; possibly TRBD1 for D (5 bases). The CDR3 runs 14 residues. The V end lost 3 bases, the J end lost 2 bases, and 8 bases lay between the germline ends. Germline lookup yields CDR1 SNHLY and CDR2 FYNNEI. The CDR3 DNA reads TGTGCCAGCAGTGACAGGGTGGGCAATCAGCCCCAGCATTTT. Its translation is CASSDRVGNQPQHF.

This sequence joins TRBV7-9 and TRBJ2-4, with D perhaps assigned TRBD1 or TRBD2 (5 bases each). Deletions cut 0 bases from V and 11 bases from J, with 8 bases between. CDR1 is SEHNR, CDR2 FQNEAQ, per germline (reference sequence). This CDR3 spans 12 amino acids. CDR3 sequence (DNA): TGTGCCAGCAGCTTAGCGACAGCGGTTCAGTACTTC. It is translated as CASSLATAVQYF.

The V and J genes are TRBV11-1 and TRBJ2-5; the D gene is possibly TRBD2 (6 bases). Looked up from germline, CDR1 is SGHAT and CDR2 is FQDESV (reference sequence). The CDR3 is made up of 16 amino acids. Trimming cost V 5 bases and J 1 base, with 17 bases left between them. The DNA for the CDR3 is TGTGCCAGCAGCCTCCGGACTACACGATTCCAAGAGACCCAGTACTTC. Amino acid sequence: CASSLRTTRFQETQYF. Filled out from reference TRBV11-1 and TRBJ2-5, the complete variable domain reads EAEVAQSPRYKITEKSQAVAFWCDPISGHATLYWYRQILGQGPELLVQFQDESVVDDSQLPKDRFSAERLKGVDSTLKIQPAELGDSAMYLCASSLRTTRFQETQYFGPGTRLLVL.

V usage is TRBV6-5 and J usage is TRBJ1-2, with a weak D call TRBD1 (5 bases). The CDR3 consists of 14 residues. Germline assignment: CDR1 MNHEY and CDR2 SVGAGI. The V end was cut by 0 bases, the J end by 3 bases, with 8 bases between. This CDR3 reads CASSYSPRDYGYTF. The DNA for the CDR3 is TGTGCCAGCAGTTACTCTCCCAGGGACTATGGCTACACCTTC.

This clonotype showed up just a few times. The chain links TRBV6-4 to TRBJ2-3; TRBD2 agrees at 8 bases. CDR1 MRHNA and CDR2 SNTAGT come from the germline V gene. The CDR3 has 17 residues. The ends lost 4 bases at V and 2 bases at J; junction bases unmatched: 11. The CDR3 region is CASSAPLLAVITDTQYF. In DNA, the CDR3 is TGTGCCAGCAGTGCCCCCCTACTAGCGGTAATCACAGATACGCAGTATTTT.

This clonotype has more than one count but fewer than ten. The chain links TRBV7-2 to TRBJ1-5, with D maybe TRBD1 (6 bases). Trimming removed 6 bases at V and 6 bases at J, with 15 bases between. Germline CDR1 and CDR2: SGHTA and FQGNSA. This CDR3 has 14 amino acids. This CDR3 is CASSYRGGLQPQHF. The CDR3 DNA reads as TGTGCCAGCAGTTATCGAGGGGGGCTTCAGCCCCAGCATTTT.

V and J are TRBV24-1 and TRBJ1-5; D may be TRBD1 (6 bases). The V end lost 9 bases, the J end lost 4 bases, and 12 bases lay between the germline ends. The germline V gene encodes CDR1 KGHDR and CDR2 SFDVKD. This CDR3 is built from 13 residues. The CDR3 protein is CATSEGGNQPQHF. The CDR3 nucleotides read TGTGCCACCTCAGAAGGGGGGAATCAGCCCCAGCATTTT.

The J gene is TRBJ2-7, the V gene TRBV6-5, with 9 bases that match TRBD1. The CDR3 runs 13 residues. The ends lost 2 bases at V and 6 bases at J; junction bases unmatched: 2. Germline V gives CDR1 MNHEY, CDR2 SVGAGI. CDR3 sequence reads: CASSYRTGAEQYF. CDR3 sequence (DNA): TGTGCCAGCAGTTACAGGACAGGGGCCGAGCAGTACTTC.

This clonotype was picked up a small number of times. The chain has TRBV15 and TRBJ1-1; 9 bases agree with TRBD1. CDR1 and CDR2 (germline): LNHNV, YYDKDF (reference sequence). This CDR3 comprises 17 residues. The V segment lost 2 bases and the J segment 1 base; nucleotides outside the gene matches: 8. CDR3 in amino acids: CATSRIWTGETNTEAFF. CDR3 nucleotides: TGTGCCACCAGCAGAATCTGGACAGGGGAAACGAACACTGAAGCTTTCTTT.

This chain joins TRBV19 and TRBJ2-1; D not resolved. V was trimmed by 3 bases and J by 9 bases, leaving 24 bases between them. There are 17 residues in the CDR3. Germline lookup yields CDR1 LNHDA and CDR2 SQIVND (reference sequence). CDR3: CASSMGREGARKGEQFF. The CDR3 coding sequence is TGTGCCAGTAGTATGGGAAGGGAAGGTGCTAGGAAAGGTGAGCAGTTCTTC.